Reported below is one T cell receptor (beta chain). Other DNA variants within this sample encode the same CDR3. The data derive from a study of PD-L1 blockade in urothelial cancer. Study overall: Atezolizumab at 1,200 mg intravenously every 3 weeks was started by patients at some point between 2014 and 2016. A median approximately 140,000 T cells were found in blood samples. Males with bladder-origin urothelial cancer made up about 85% of the roughly 29 patients.

Disease in patients was locally advanced or metastatic urothelial carcinoma. Germline CDR1 reads SGDLS; CDR2 reads YYNGEE. V lost 0 bases and J 0 bases, leaving 11 bases between the germline ends. CDR3 length: 16 residues. Some clones are missing from TCRdb's copy, which holds only in-frame ones; the method was immunoSEQ multiplex PCR. Among about 74,000 clones listed, roughly 80% were seen once. This receptor was obtained from an older man with urothelial cancer. The sequenced sample was PBMCs, obtained around atezolizumab (anti-PD-L1) treatment. The chain has TRBV9 and TRBJ2-3; TRBD2 might be the D (6 bases). CDR3 DNA: TGTGCCAGCAGCGTAGGGGGGACTCTAAGCACAGATACGCAGTATTTT. Translation: CASSVGGTLSTDTQYF.